The entry below describes one TCR beta chain. Assay: immunoSEQ multiplex PCR; the TCRdb copy retains only in-frame clones and omits some. Of about 120,000 clones listed, roughly 87% are singletons. This sample stems from a study of T cell responses to AZD1222 COVID-19 vaccine. Losses at the gene ends were 3 bases for V and 7 bases for J; bases not matched to a gene: 7. The CDR3 extends over 14 amino acids. Germline CDR1 is SGHRS and CDR2 is YFSETQ. The V call is TRBV5-1, the J call TRBJ1-2; TRBD1 agrees at 9 bases. The source material was peripheral blood, sampled on day 0 of AZD1222 vaccination. This clonotype originated in an adult in good health. The DNA of the CDR3 is TGCGCCAGCAGCTGGACAGGGGAATCCTCTGGCTACACCTTC. Its protein is CASSWTGESSGYTF. Complete variable domain (other parts from reference TRBV5-1 and TRBJ1-2): KAGVTQTPRYLIKTRGQQVTLSCSPISGHRSVSWYQQTPGQGLQFLFEYFSETQRNKGNFPGRFSGRQFSNSRSEMNVSTLELGDSALYLCASSWTGESSGYTFGSGTRLTVV.